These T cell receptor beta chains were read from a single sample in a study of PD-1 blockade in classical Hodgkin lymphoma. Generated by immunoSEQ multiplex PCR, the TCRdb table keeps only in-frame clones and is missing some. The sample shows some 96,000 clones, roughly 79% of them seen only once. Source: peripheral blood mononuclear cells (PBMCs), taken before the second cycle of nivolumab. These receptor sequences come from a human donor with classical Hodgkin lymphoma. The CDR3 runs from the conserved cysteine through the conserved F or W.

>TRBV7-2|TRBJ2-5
CASSSQAGAQETQYF
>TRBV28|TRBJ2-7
CASKLRFGGSEQYF
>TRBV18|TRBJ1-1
CASSPQGSMNTEAFF
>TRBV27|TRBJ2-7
CASSLSGTANYEQYF
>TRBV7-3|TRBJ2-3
CASSLPSGGSTDTQYF
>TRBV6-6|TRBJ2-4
CASSYSKTGGLDIQYF
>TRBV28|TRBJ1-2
CASRRGQLNYGYTF
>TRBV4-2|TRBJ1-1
CASSQGEGEKAFF
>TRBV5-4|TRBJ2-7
CASSSSYEQYF
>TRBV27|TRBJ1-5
CASSLPGQPQHF
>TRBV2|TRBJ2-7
CASMRAREQYF
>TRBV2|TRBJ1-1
CASSLTGSDTEAFF
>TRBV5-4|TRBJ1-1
CASSFLAGAEAFF
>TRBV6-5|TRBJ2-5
CASSYTVLAQETQYF
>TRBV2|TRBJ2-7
CASSSSGRNEQYF
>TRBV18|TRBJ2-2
CASSPPEAGVLKGELFF
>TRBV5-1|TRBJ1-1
CASSSDSHRNTEAFF
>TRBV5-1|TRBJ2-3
CASSWGSLAVPVADTQYF
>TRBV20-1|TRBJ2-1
CSARVNEQFF
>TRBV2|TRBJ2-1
CASSGVGVGNEQFF
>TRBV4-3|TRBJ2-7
CASSPGTSGYEQYF
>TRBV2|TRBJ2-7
CASSEGSTPYEQYF
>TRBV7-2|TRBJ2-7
CASSPPGLAGTEQYF
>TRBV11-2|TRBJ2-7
CASSPAGTGVHEQYF
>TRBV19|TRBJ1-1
CASSIGQNTEAFF
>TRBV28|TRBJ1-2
CASSLIGLSGRSYGYTF
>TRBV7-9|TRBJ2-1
CASSLGPDNEQFF
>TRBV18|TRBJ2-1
CASSPQGGRSSYNEQFF
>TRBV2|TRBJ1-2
CASSRGGVYYGYTF
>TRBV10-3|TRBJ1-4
CAISEGGSTTMKELFF
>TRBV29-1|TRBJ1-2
CSVGLANYGYTF
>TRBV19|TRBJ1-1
CASSMRAADTEAFF
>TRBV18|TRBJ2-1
CASSGLGEQFF
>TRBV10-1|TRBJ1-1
CASSEVGQRGNTEAFF